The 20 T cell receptor beta chains below come from one sample, sequenced in a study of blood T cells in healthy people across ages. A second roughly 7 to 12 cycle PCR used barcoded and J-beta primers. TCRdb recomputed calls from the 5' RACE reads with MiXCR, one row per CDR3 protein. The sample records roughly 680,000 distinct CDR3 sequences, about 52% being singletons. The sample taken for sequencing was blood. The receptor set was obtained from a woman in her fifties or sixties in good health.

The CDR3: CSARVALVRATQYF. The DNA of the CDR3 is TGCAGTGCTAGAGTGGCACTAGTCCGAGCTACGCAGTATTTT. The chain links TRBV20-1 to TRBJ2-3; tentatively, D is TRBD2 (5 bases). This CDR3 has 14 residues. CDR1 and CDR2 (germline): DFQATT, SNEGSKA (reference sequence). V was shortened by 1 base and J by 8 bases, with 16 bases between the two germline ends.

This clonotype was counted between two and nine times. The chain is built from TRBV5-1 and TRBJ2-3, with D unresolved. The germline V gene encodes CDR1 SGHRS and CDR2 YFSETQ. This CDR3 contains 16 residues. Trimming stripped 0 bases from V and 0 bases from J, with 11 bases between. CDR3 region: CASSLGVLASTDTQYF. CDR3 nucleotides: TGCGCCAGCAGCTTGGGGGTCCTCGCCAGCACAGATACGCAGTATTTT.

This clonotype has only one observation. V is TRBV20-1 and J is TRBJ2-5; 9 nucleotides line up with TRBD1. Trimming removed 3 bases from V and 3 bases from J; junction bases left unmatched: 8. The CDR3 runs to 15 residues. In germline, CDR1 is DFQATT, CDR2 SNEGSKA (reference sequence). CDR3 bases: TGCAGTGCTAGTCCCGGGACAGGGCATGAAGAGACCCAGTACTTC. Translated, it gives CSASPGTGHEETQYF.

The CDR3 DNA follows: TGTGCCAGCAGCATACAGGGGGATAATTCACCCCTCCACTTT. As protein: CASSIQGDNSPLHF. This chain joins TRBV7-3 and TRBJ1-6; 8 bases agree with TRBD1. Trimming removed 5 bases from V and 5 bases from J; junction bases left unmatched: 2. From germline, CDR1 is SGHTA and CDR2 FQGTGA. This CDR3 spans 14 amino acids. Using reference TRBV7-3 and TRBJ1-6 for the parts outside the CDR3, the full variable domain is GAGVSQTPSNKVTEKGKYVELRCDPISGHTALYWYRQSLGQGPEFLIYFQGTGAADDSGLPNDRFFAVRPEGSVSTLKIQRTERGDSAVYLCASSIQGDNSPLHFGNGTRLTVT.

This clonotype was detected many times. The V call is TRBV6-5, the J call TRBJ1-2; weak D call: TRBD1 (6 bases). The V end lost 6 bases, the J end lost 6 bases, and 17 bases lay between the germline ends. This CDR3 is 14 amino acids long. The germline gives CDR1 MNHEY, CDR2 SVGAGI. CDR3 DNA: TGTGCCAGCAGGTACGGCGAAGGGGGAGATGGCTACACCTTC. This sequence encodes CASRYGEGGDGYTF.

The chain links TRBV29-1 to TRBJ2-3; D not resolved. Germline assignment: CDR1 SQVTM and CDR2 ANQGSEA. The CDR3 is 11 residues long. V was cut by 1 base and J by 5 bases, with 4 bases left in between. The CDR3 DNA reads TGCAGCGTTGAAGGCGGAGATACGCAGTATTTT. This translates into CSVEGGDTQYF.

The sample holds a few counts of this clonotype. V is TRBV15 and J is TRBJ1-2; 10 nucleotides agree with TRBD1. The V segment lost 1 base and the J segment 8 bases; nucleotides outside the gene matches: 7. The length of the CDR3 is 15 residues. The V gene's germline CDR1 is LNHNV and CDR2 YYDKDF (reference sequence). The CDR3, as DNA: TGTGCCACCAGCAGAGGAGGGACAGGGGCGACGGGCTACACCTTC. It encodes CATSRGGTGATGYTF.

This clonotype appeared a few times. For the CDR3, the DNA is TGTGCCAGCAGCTTAGTGGGGGGACTAGCGGGAGCTGAGCAGTTCTTC. It codes for CASSLVGGLAGAEQFF. The chain couples TRBV7-8 to TRBJ2-1, with 14 bases identical to TRBD2. The V gene end was trimmed by 1 base and the J gene end by 9 bases; junction bases not matched to a gene: 5. Looked up from germline, CDR1 is SGHVS and CDR2 is FQNEAQ. The CDR3 totals 16 residues.

The gene calls are TRBV5-1 and TRBJ2-4, with 8 bases fitting TRBD2. The CDR3 runs to 15 residues. V shed 0 bases, J shed 3 bases, and the junction held 2 bases outside the gene matches. Germline lookup yields CDR1 SGHRS and CDR2 YFSETQ. CDR3 nucleotides: TGCGCCAGCAGCTTGGAGGCGGGAGGCAAAAACATTCAGTACTTC. Amino acid sequence: CASSLEAGGKNIQYF.

CDR3 in amino acids: CASNLDRLGGYTF. The CDR3 DNA sequence: TGTGCCAGCAACCTGGACAGGCTAGGGGGCTACACCTTC. The J gene is TRBJ1-2, the V gene TRBV28; 7 bases fit TRBD1. V was clipped by 7 bases and J by 8 bases; unmatched bases: 10. Germline values: CDR1 MDHEN, CDR2 SYDVKM. There are 13 residues in the CDR3.

This clonotype was seen a handful of times. CDR3 DNA sequence: TGTGCCAGCAGCTTAGGGGGGGATGGTAACACCATATATTTT. Translated, it gives CASSLGGDGNTIYF. V is TRBV7-2 and J is TRBJ1-3, with TRBD1 as a possible D gene (5 bases). The germline V and J ends were trimmed by 1 base and 7 bases, with 11 bases remaining between them. CDR3 size: 14 residues. CDR1 and CDR2 (germline): SGHTA, FQGNSA.

This chain joins TRBV6-4 and TRBJ1-2; 9 bases fit TRBD1. The junction had 11 bases not matched to a gene; V was cut back by 3 bases and J by 3 bases. This CDR3 region has 17 residues. Germline CDR1 MRHNA, CDR2 SNTAGT. The CDR3 loop reads CASSESFGQGQHYGYTF. The CDR3, as DNA: TGTGCCAGCAGTGAATCTTTTGGACAGGGGCAACACTATGGCTACACCTTC.

This clonotype came up a few times. The chain combines TRBV28 with TRBJ2-7; D could derive from TRBD1 or TRBD2 (5 bases each). This CDR3 spans 12 amino acids. Per the germline V gene, CDR1 is MDHEN and CDR2 is SYDVKM. Trimming took 1 base from V and 6 from J, leaving 7 bases between them. This CDR3 reads CASSLSRGEQYF. CDR3 DNA sequence: TGTGCCAGCAGTTTATCGAGGGGCGAGCAGTACTTC.

The genes are TRBV7-3 and TRBJ2-3, with D possibly matching TRBD1 (6 bases). V lost 6 bases and J 0 bases, leaving 19 bases between the germline ends. The CDR3 spans 17 residues. Germline V lookup: CDR1 SGHTA, CDR2 FQGTGA. CDR3 amino acids: CASSHAGTPYSTDTQYF. CDR3 bases: TGTGCCAGCAGTCACGCCGGGACACCTTATAGCACAGATACGCAGTATTTT.

The chain is built from TRBV20-1 and TRBJ2-7; the D gene could be TRBD1 or TRBD2 (5 bases each). The germline V gene has CDR1 DFQATT and CDR2 SNEGSKA (reference sequence). This CDR3 contains 15 residues. The chain's CDR3 is CRPSLEGSISYEQYF. Here the CDR3 DNA reads TGCAGGCCCTCCCTAGAGGGGTCTATATCCTACGAGCAGTACTTC.

This clonotype turned up a few times. The chain carries TRBV5-6 and TRBJ1-2; D is unclear. Trimming stripped 0 bases from V and 4 bases from J, with 7 bases between. The CDR3 sequence is 13 residues long. In germline, CDR1 is SGHDT, CDR2 YYEEEE. Written as DNA, the CDR3 is TGTGCCAGCAGCTTGGCCCAGCCCTATGGCTACACCTTC. Its translation is CASSLAQPYGYTF.

The rearrangement uses TRBV12-3 or TRBV12-4 and TRBJ2-4; D gene unclear. Trimming took off 3 bases at V and 1 base at J, with 7 bases between the two ends. The CDR3 is 14 amino acids. The chain's CDR3 is CASSLMTAKNIQYF. The CDR3 bases are TGTGCCAGCAGTTTGATGACGGCCAAAAACATTCAGTACTTC.

The chain uses TRBV28 and TRBJ1-5, with 7 bases that match TRBD1. J lost 6 bases, V lost 5 bases, and 7 bases had no gene match. This CDR3 contains 14 residues. Germline V lookup: CDR1 MDHEN, CDR2 SYDVKM. Written as DNA, the CDR3 is TGTGCCAGCAGTCCAGGACAGGTTCGTCAGCCCCAGCATTTT. It codes for CASSPGQVRQPQHF. The entire variable domain, with the rest obtained from reference TRBV28 and TRBJ1-5, is as follows: DVKVTQSSRYLVKRTGEKVFLECVQDMDHENMFWYRQDPGLGLRLIYFSYDVKMKEKGDIPEGYSVSREKKERFSLILESASTNQTSMYLCASSPGQVRQPQHFGDGTRLSIL.

This clonotype was seen a handful of times. The chain recombines TRBV6-5 with TRBJ1-6; no reliable D call. The germline gives CDR1 MNHEY, CDR2 SVGAGI. V dropped 6 bases and J dropped 7 bases, with 16 bases sitting between them. The CDR3 is 15 amino acids. The CDR3 loop is CASRARRIRNSPLHF. Here the CDR3 DNA reads TGTGCCAGCAGGGCGAGGCGGATAAGGAATTCACCCCTCCACTTT.

This chain joins TRBV7-9 and TRBJ2-1, with TRBD1 as a possible D gene (6 bases). Germline V gives CDR1 SEHNR, CDR2 FQNEAQ (reference sequence). V gave up 1 base and J gave up 9 bases, with 13 bases separating them. CDR3 size: 14 residues. CDR3 sequence: CASSLDRVEGEQFF. The CDR3 DNA reads as TGTGCCAGCAGCTTAGACAGGGTAGAGGGTGAGCAGTTCTTC.